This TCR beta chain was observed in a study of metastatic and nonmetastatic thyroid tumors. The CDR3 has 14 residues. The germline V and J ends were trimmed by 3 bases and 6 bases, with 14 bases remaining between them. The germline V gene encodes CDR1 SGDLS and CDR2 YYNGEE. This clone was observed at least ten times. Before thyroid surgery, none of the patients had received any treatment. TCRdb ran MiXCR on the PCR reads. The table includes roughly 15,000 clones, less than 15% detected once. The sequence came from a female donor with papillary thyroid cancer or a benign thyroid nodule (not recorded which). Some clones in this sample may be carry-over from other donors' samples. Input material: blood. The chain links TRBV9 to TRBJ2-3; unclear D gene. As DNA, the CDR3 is TGTGCCAGCAGCGCCCGTTCGGTCCGGGATACGCAGTATTTT. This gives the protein CASSARSVRDTQYF.